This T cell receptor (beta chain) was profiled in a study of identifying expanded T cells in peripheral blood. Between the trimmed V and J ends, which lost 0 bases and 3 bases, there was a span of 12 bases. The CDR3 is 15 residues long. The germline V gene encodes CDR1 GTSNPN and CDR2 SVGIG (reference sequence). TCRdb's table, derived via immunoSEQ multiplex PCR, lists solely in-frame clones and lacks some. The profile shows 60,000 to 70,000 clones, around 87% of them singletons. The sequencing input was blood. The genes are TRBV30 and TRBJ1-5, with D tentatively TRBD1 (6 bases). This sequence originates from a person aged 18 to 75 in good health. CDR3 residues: CAWSVMAGANQPQHF. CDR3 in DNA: TGTGCCTGGAGTGTAATGGCAGGGGCCAATCAGCCCCAGCATTTT.